Below, 3 T cell receptor beta chains from the same sample are listed, as sequenced in a study of metastatic and nonmetastatic thyroid tumors. Until they underwent thyroid surgery, no patient had received any treatment. TCRdb redid the clone calls on the PCR reads using MiXCR. This table has roughly 24,000 clones, about 17% appearing once. The specimen was adjacent normal tissue. The source of these receptors is a male donor with papillary thyroid cancer or a benign thyroid nodule (not recorded which). Some clones in this sample may be carry-over from other donors' samples.

The DNA for the CDR3 is TGTGCCAGCAGTGTTCCGGGACAGGGGATACGTGGCTACACCTTC. This sequence encodes CASSVPGQGIRGYTF. This rearrangement joins TRBV28 to TRBJ1-2; the match to TRBD1 covers 10 bases. The CDR3 runs to 15 residues. J was trimmed by 7 bases and V by 5 bases; bases with no gene match: 10. Germline assignment: CDR1 MDHEN and CDR2 SYDVKM.

The J gene is TRBJ2-1, the V gene TRBV10-1; D may be TRBD2 (7 bases). Trimming took 10 bases from V and 4 from J, leaving 23 bases between them. The CDR3 has 16 residues. Germline lookup yields CDR1 WNHNN and CDR2 SYGVQD (reference sequence). CDR3 residues: CAIGGGGGRGYNEQFF. The CDR3 DNA reads TGCGCCATCGGGGGTGGGGGGGGGCGGGGATACAATGAGCAGTTCTTC.

In its sample, this clone ranks as medium-sized. The rearrangement links TRBV6-1 to TRBJ1-1; perhaps TRBD1 as D (5 bases). Between the trimmed V and J ends, which lost 6 bases and 4 bases, there was a span of 15 bases. CDR1 MNHNS and CDR2 SASEGT come from the germline V gene. CDR3 length: 14 amino acids. The CDR3 nucleotides are TGTGCCAGCAGCTCTAAGGCCAGGGCCACTGAAGCTTTCTTT. As protein: CASSSKARATEAFF.